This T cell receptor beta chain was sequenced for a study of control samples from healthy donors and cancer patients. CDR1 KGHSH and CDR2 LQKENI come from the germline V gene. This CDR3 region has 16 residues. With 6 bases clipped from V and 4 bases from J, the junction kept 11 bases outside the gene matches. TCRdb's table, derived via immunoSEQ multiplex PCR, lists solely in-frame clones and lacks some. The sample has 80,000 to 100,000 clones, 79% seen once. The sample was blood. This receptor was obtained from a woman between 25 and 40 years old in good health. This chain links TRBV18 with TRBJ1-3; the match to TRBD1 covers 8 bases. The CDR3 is CASSPGQGGLGNTIYF. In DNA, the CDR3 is TGTGCCAGCTCCCCCGGACAGGGCGGGCTCGGAAACACCATATATTTT.